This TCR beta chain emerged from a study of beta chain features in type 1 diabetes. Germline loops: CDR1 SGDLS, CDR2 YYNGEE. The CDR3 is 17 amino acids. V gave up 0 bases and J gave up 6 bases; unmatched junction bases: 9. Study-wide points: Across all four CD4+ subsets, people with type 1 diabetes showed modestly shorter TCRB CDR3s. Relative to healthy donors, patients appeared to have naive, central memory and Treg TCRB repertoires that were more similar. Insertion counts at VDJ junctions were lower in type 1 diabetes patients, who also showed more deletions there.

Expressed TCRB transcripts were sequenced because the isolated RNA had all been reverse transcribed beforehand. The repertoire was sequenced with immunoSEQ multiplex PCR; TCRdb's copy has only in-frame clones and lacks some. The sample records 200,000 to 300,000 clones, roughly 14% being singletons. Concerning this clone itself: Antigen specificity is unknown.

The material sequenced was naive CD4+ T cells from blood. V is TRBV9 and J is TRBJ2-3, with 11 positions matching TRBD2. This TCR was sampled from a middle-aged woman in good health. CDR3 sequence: CASSVDPSGGTRDTQYF. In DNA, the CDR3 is TGTGCCAGCAGCGTAGATCCTAGCGGGGGGACTAGGGATACGCAGTATTTT.